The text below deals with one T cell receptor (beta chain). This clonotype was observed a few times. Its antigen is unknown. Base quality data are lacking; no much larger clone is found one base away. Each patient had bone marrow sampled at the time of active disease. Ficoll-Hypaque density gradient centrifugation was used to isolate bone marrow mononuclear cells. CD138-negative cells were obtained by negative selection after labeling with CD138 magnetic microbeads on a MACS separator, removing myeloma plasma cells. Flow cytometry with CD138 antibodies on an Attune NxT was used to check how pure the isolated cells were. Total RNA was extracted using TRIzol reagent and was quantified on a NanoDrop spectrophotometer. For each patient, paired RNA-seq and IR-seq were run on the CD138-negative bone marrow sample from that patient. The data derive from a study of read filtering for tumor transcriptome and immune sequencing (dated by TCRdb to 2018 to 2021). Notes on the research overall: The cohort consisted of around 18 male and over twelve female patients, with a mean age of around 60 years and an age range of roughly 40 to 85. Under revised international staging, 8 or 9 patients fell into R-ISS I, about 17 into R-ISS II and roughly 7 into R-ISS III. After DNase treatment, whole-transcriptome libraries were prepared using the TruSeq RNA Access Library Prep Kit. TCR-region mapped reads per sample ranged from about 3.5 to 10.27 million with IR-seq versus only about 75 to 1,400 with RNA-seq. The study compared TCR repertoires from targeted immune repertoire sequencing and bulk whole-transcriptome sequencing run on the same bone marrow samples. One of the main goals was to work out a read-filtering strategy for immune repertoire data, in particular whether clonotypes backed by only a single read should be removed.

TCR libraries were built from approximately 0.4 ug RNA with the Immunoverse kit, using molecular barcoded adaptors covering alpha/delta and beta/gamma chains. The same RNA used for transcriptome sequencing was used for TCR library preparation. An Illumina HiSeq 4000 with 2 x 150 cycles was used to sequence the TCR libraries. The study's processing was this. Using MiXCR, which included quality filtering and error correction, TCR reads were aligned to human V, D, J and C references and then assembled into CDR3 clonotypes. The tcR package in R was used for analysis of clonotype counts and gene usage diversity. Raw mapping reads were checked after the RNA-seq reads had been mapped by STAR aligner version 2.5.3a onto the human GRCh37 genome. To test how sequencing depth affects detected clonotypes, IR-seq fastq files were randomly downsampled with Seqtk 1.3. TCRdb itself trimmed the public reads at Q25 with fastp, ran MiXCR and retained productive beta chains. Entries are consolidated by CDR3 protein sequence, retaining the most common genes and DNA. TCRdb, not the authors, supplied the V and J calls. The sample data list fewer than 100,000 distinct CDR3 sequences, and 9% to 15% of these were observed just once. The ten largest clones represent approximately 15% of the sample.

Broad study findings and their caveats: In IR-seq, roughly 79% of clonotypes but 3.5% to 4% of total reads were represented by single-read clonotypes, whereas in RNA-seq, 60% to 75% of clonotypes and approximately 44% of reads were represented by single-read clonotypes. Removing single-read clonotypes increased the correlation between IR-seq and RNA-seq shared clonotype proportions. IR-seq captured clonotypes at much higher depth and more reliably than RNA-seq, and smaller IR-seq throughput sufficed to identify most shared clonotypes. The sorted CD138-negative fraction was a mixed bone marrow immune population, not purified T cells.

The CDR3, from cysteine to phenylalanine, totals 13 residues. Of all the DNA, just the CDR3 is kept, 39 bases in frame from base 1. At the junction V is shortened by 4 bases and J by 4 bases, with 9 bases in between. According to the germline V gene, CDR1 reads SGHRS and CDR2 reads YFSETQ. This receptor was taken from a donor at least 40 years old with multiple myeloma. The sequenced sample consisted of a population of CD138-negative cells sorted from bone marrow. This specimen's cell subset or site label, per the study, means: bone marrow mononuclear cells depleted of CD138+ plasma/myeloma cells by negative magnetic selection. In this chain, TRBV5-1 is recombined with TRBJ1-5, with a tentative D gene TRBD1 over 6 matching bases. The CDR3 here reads CASSRDTNQPQHF. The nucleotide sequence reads TGCGCCAGCAGCCGGGACACTAATCAGCCCCAGCATTTT.